This T cell receptor (beta chain) appears in the sequencing data of a study of cytomegalovirus exposure and HLA in healthy donors. From germline, CDR1 is MNHEY and CDR2 SVGAGI. The CDR3 is 13 residues long. J lost 7 bases, V lost 5 bases, and 7 bases had no gene match. 60 Vbeta and 13 Jbeta primers were used in PCR. Per the study methods: Among the unique TCR beta chains that a later analysis counted, 70 million to 85 million in all, about 11 million were shared. Repertoires were generated with immunoSEQ multiplex PCR, while TCRdb's copy carries only in-frame clones and drops some. V and J calls plus clone size are reproduced from that table; the DNA served to infer D and trimming. The data hold 150,000 to 200,000 clones, with roughly 73% observed a single time.

The specimen was PBMCs. The clonotype comes from a female donor in good health and CMV-seronegative. This chain uses TRBV6-5 with TRBJ1-2; 7 bases line up with TRBD1. The CDR3 spells CASSGRQGTGYTF. CDR3 nucleotide sequence: TGTGCCAGCAGTGGTCGACAGGGAACTGGCTACACCTTC.